This T cell receptor (beta chain) appears in the sequencing data of a study of T cell changes during pregnancy in multiple sclerosis. The length of the CDR3 is 16 residues. Germline lookup yields CDR1 LNHDA and CDR2 SQIVND (reference sequence). The V and J ends lost 1 base and 4 bases respectively, with 16 bases between them. Here immunoSEQ multiplex PCR was the method, and the copy in TCRdb shows in-frame clones only, minus some. The sample has 55,000 to 65,000 clones, around 90% seen once. The chain combines TRBV19 with TRBJ2-5, with TRBD2 as a possible D gene (7 bases). Source: peripheral blood, taken in the second trimester of pregnancy. The clonotype was recovered from a female donor with multiple sclerosis, enrolled in a pregnancy study. CDR3: CASSIGSGGQIETQYF. DNA for the CDR3: TGTGCCAGTAGTATAGGGTCCGGGGGGCAAATAGAGACCCAGTACTTC. Based on the CDR3 plus reference TRBV19 and TRBJ2-5, the full variable domain is DGGITQSPKYLFRKEGQNVTLSCEQNLNHDAMYWYRQDPGQGLRLIYYSQIVNDFQKGDIAEGYSVSREKKESFPLTVTSAQKNPTAFYLCASSIGSGGQIETQYFGPGTRLLVL.